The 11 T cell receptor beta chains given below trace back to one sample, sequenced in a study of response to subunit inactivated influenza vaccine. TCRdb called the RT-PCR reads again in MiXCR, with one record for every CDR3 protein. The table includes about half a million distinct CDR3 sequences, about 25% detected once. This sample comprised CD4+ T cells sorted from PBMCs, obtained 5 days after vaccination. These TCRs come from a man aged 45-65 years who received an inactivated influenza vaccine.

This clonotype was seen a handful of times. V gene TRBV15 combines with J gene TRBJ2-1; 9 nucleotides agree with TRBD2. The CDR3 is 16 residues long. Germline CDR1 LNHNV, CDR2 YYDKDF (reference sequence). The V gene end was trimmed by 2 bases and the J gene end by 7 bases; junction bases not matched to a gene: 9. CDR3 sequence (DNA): TGTGCCACCAGCAGATCACGGGGTAGCGGGGGAAATGAGCAGTTCTTC. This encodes CATSRSRGSGGNEQFF.

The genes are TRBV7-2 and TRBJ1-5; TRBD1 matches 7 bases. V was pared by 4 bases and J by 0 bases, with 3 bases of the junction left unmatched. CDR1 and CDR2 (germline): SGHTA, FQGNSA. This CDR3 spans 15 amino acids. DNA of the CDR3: TGTGCCAGCAGCTGGGACAGTTTTAGCAATCAGCCCCAGCATTTT. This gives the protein CASSWDSFSNQPQHF.

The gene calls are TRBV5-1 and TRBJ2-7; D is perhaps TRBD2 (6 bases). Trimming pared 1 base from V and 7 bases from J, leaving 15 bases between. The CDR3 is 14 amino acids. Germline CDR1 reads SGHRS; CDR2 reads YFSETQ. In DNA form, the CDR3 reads TGCGCCAGCAGCTTGCTGGCGGGGCCGGGGGAGCAGTACTTC. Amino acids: CASSLLAGPGEQYF.

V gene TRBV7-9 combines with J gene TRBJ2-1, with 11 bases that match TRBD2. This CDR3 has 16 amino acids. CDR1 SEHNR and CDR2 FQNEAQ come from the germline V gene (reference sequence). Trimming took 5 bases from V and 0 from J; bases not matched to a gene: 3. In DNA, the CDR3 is TGTGCCAGCAGCCCTGGACTAGCGGGCTCCTACAATGAGCAGTTCTTC. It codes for CASSPGLAGSYNEQFF.

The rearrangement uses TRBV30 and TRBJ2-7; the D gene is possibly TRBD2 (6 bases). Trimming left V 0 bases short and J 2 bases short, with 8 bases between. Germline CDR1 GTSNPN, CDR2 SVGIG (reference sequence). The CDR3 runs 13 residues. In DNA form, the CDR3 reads TGTGCCTGGAGTGTAGTAGCGGCCTACGAGCAGTACTTC. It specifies CAWSVVAAYEQYF.

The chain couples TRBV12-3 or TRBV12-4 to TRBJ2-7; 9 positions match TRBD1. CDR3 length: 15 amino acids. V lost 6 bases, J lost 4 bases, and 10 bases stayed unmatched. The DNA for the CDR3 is TGTGCCAGCAGCCCCCTGTACAGGGGGCCGTACGAGCAGTACTTC. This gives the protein CASSPLYRGPYEQYF.

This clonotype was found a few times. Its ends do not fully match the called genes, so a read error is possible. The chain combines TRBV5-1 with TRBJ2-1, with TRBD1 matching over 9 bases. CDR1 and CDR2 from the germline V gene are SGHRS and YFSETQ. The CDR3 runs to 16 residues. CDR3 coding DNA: TGCGCCAGCAGCCGGTCGACAGGGGGTCTATACAACGAGCAGTTCTTC. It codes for CASSRSTGGLYNEQFF. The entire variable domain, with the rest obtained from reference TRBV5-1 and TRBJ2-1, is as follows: KAGVTQTPRYLIKTRGQQVTLSCSPISGHRSVSWYQQTPGQGLQFLFEYFSETQRNKGNFPGRFSGRQFSNSRSEMNVSTLELGDSALYLCASSRSTGGLYNEQFFGPGTRLTVL.

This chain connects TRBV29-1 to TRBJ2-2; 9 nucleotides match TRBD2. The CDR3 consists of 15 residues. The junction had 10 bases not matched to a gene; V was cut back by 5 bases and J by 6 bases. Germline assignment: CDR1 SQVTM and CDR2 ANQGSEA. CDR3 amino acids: CSVKIIAGEAGELFF. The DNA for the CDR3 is TGCAGCGTTAAAATTATAGCGGGAGAGGCCGGGGAGCTGTTTTTT.

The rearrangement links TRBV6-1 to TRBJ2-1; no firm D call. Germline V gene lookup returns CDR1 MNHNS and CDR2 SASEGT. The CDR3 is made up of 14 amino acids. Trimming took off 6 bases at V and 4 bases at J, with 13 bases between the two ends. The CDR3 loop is CASSSPISYNEQFF. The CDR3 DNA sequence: TGTGCCAGCAGCTCGCCTATTAGTTACAATGAGCAGTTCTTC.

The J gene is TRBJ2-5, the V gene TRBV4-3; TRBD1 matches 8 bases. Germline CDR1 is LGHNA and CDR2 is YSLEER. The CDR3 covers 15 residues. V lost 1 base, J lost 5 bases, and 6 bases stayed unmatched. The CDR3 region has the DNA TGCGCCAGCAGCCAAGGACAGGGGCCCTGGGAGACCCAGTACTTC. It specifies CASSQGQGPWETQYF.

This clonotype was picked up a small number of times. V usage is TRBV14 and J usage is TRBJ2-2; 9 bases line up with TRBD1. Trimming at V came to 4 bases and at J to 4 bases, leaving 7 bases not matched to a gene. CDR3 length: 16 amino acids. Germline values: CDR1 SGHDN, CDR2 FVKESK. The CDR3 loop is CASSPRGTGSTGELFF. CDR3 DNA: TGTGCCAGCAGCCCAAGGGGGACAGGGAGCACCGGGGAGCTGTTTTTT.